A selection of T cell receptor beta chains follows, all from one sample in a study of a mutant IDH1 vaccine in newly diagnosed glioma. Produced via immunoSEQ multiplex PCR; TCRdb's table is partial and in-frame only. Of approximately 31,000 clones in the sample, roughly 80% were seen once. The antigens of these receptors remain unknown. The sequencing used PBMCs, collected from a glioma patient whose treatment included an IDH1 peptide vaccine. All receptors come from a woman between 18 and 30 years old with glioma. The CDR3 runs from the conserved cysteine through the conserved F or W. The order of the fields is clone size, D gene, V gene, J gene, CDR3 DNA, CDR3 protein. The D gene is left open where the match is weak. Expanded clones get a size class; other rows say once, few or many, or leave the size out.

-,-,TRBV6-1,TRBJ1-1,TGTGCCAGCAGGAACTGGGACGAAGCTTTCTTT,CASRNWDEAFF
-,-,TRBV5-8,TRBJ1-2,-,CASSLFFGGHEGPNYGYTF
-,-,TRBV29-1,TRBJ2-1,TGCAGCGTTGGATTGGGGGGCAATGAGCAGTTCTTC,CSVGLGGNEQFF
-,-,TRBV30,TRBJ1-4,TGTGCCTGGAGTGTACTGGGGGGAGTGAGTGAAAAACTGTTTTTT,CAWSVLGGVSEKLFF
-,TRBD2,TRBV25-1,TRBJ2-5,TGTGCCAGCAGATCAGGACTAGCGGGACAAGAGACCCAGTACTTC,CASRSGLAGQETQYF
-,-,TRBV27,TRBJ1-5,TGTGCCAGCAGATTGGGGACCGTCGGGCCCCAGCATTTT,CASRLGTVGPQHF
-,-,TRBV19,TRBJ2-1,TGTGCCAGTATTCATACGGGACTTCTTAACAATGAGCAGTTCTTC,CASIHTGLLNNEQFF
few,TRBD1,TRBV25-1,TRBJ1-1,TGTGCCAGCAGTGATGGGAGGACAGGGGCACCTGAAGCTTTCTTT,CASSDGRTGAPEAFF
few,-,TRBV10-3,TRBJ2-3,TGTGCCATCAGTGAAAAGGCAGATACGCAGTATTTT,CAISEKADTQYF
-,TRBD2,TRBV19,TRBJ2-2,TGTGCCGGGAGGACTAGCGGGGGTACCGGGGAGCTGTTTTTT,CAGRTSGGTGELFF
-,TRBD2,TRBV13,TRBJ2-7,TGTGCCAGTCGGGAGGCGGGGGGGCTGTACGAGCAGTACTTC,CASREAGGLYEQYF
-,-,TRBV7-2,TRBJ2-5,TGTGCCAGCAGCTTGTCAGTCGCGGAGACCCAGTACTTC,CASSLSVAETQYF
-,-,TRBV13,TRBJ2-7,TGTGCCAGCAGCTTAGGCCAGGGCTACGAGCAGTACTTC,CASSLGQGYEQYF
-,-,TRBV11-3,TRBJ1-2,TGTGCCAGCAGCTTGCGGCAGTCTTATGGCTACACCTTC,CASSLRQSYGYTF
-,-,TRBV9,TRBJ2-7,TGTGCCAGCAGCGCGGGACTTCGCTCCTACGAGCAGTACTTC,CASSAGLRSYEQYF
-,TRBD1,TRBV5-1,TRBJ2-5,TGCGCCAGCAGCTTGGACAGGGGTGTAGAGACCCAGTACTTC,CASSLDRGVETQYF
-,-,TRBV5-3,TRBJ2-7,TGTGCCAGAAGCTTGAAAGCATCCCCCCGATATTACGAGCAGTACTTC,CARSLKASPRYYEQYF
-,-,TRBV14,TRBJ1-3,TGTGCCAGCAGCCAATACGGTTTATTTCGGCTTTCAGGAAACACCATATATTTT,CASSQYGLFRLSGNTIYF
once,TRBD2,TRBV11-2,TRBJ2-2,TGTGCCAGCAGCTTAGTACTAGCGGGAACCGGGGAGCTGTTTTTT,CASSLVLAGTGELFF
few,-,TRBV6-5,TRBJ1-1,TGTGCCAGCAGAGAAAACACTGAAGCTTTCTTT,CASRENTEAFF
-,-,TRBV10-3,TRBJ2-3,TGTGCCATCAGTGAGTCCGAGCTCAGGACGCAGTATTTT,CAISESELRTQYF
few,-,TRBV9,TRBJ2-7,TGTGCCAGCAGCGTGGAGTTGTGGGCCGAGCAGTACTTC,CASSVELWAEQYF
-,-,TRBV6-7,TRBJ1-1,TGTGCCACCCTGAGCGGGGGCCCTAGGAACACTGAAGCTTTCTTT,CATLSGGPRNTEAFF
-,-,TRBV6-1,TRBJ2-3,TGTGCCAGCAGTGAATCCCGTAGTTGGTTTGTTACAGATACGCAGTATTTT,CASSESRSWFVTDTQYF
-,-,TRBV15,TRBJ2-3,TGTGCCACCAGCAGAGAACTACCCACAAGCACAGATACGCAGTATTTT,CATSRELPTSTDTQYF
-,TRBD1,TRBV2,TRBJ1-1,TGTGCCAGCGGGACAGGGGTGGGTACTGAAGCTTTCTTT,CASGTGVGTEAFF
-,TRBD2,TRBV5-5,TRBJ2-3,TGTGCCAGCAGCTTGGAAGCGGGAGGCAGTGATACGCAGTATTTT,CASSLEAGGSDTQYF
-,TRBD2,TRBV6-1,TRBJ2-3,TGTGCCAGCAGTGACCCGGGGGGGCCGGGTCGGGATACGCAGTATTTT,CASSDPGGPGRDTQYF
-,TRBD1,TRBV6-1,TRBJ1-1,TGTGCCAGCAGTCCAACAGGGGCGACGAACACTGAAGCTTTCTTT,CASSPTGATNTEAFF
-,-,TRBV2,TRBJ1-2,TGTGCCAGCATCCGAACCGTGGAGGGGAACTATGGCTACACCTTC,CASIRTVEGNYGYTF
-,-,TRBV30,TRBJ2-3,TGTGCCTGGAGAGGTGGCGGGGGCGGCACAGATACGCAGTATTTT,CAWRGGGGGTDTQYF
-,-,TRBV18,TRBJ2-2,TGTGCCAGCTCGCCTCCGGGACAGAACACCGGGGAGCTGTTTTTT,CASSPPGQNTGELFF
-,TRBD2,TRBV4-3,TRBJ2-1,TGCGCCAGCAGCCAAAATAGCGGGAGTTTATTCTTC,CASSQNSGSLFF
-,-,TRBV7-3,TRBJ2-1,TGTGCTTCGGGTACAGGGACCTACAATGAGCAGTTCTTC,CASGTGTYNEQFF
-,-,TRBV7-9,TRBJ1-4,TGTGCCAGCAGCACGTCGACAAGGGGATATGAAAAACTGTTTTTT,CASSTSTRGYEKLFF
-,TRBD1,TRBV11-2,TRBJ1-4,TGTGCCAGCAGCCAGACAGGGGGGGATGAAAAACTGTTTTTT,CASSQTGGDEKLFF
-,-,TRBV7-2,TRBJ1-6,TGTGCCAGCAGCTTAGAGTACGGTAATTCACCCCTCCACTTT,CASSLEYGNSPLHF
once,-,TRBV27,TRBJ1-1,TGTGCCATTGGGGCTCCGTTTGGGAGGGGGAGGACTGAAGCTTTCTTT,CAIGAPFGRGRTEAFF
-,-,TRBV27,TRBJ2-5,TGTGCCAGCAGTTTATCCGTCTCGTCACTGAAAGAGACCCAGTACTTC,CASSLSVSSLKETQYF